This T cell receptor (beta chain) stems from a study of cytomegalovirus exposure and HLA in healthy donors. Study in general: The early release's HLA-typed donors yielded 78 million or so unique TCRs.

Trimming cost V 0 bases and J 9 bases, with 15 bases left between them. The CDR3 spans 14 residues. Germline V gene sequence: CDR1 SGHRS, CDR2 YFSETQ. Primers: 60 Vbeta forward and 13 Jbeta reverse. The table came from immunoSEQ multiplex PCR; TCRdb's copy has only in-frame clones and leaves some out. This table has approximately 190,000 clones, roughly 80% appearing once. This clone was detected only once. Material: PBMCs. V gene TRBV5-1 combines with J gene TRBJ1-1; D perhaps matches TRBD1 (6 bases). This receptor was identified in a man aged 40-55 years in good health and CMV-seropositive. The CDR3 spells CASSLDRVLGKAFF. CDR3 bases: TGCGCCAGCAGCTTGGACAGGGTTCTTGGTAAAGCTTTCTTT.